Listed here are 8 T cell receptor beta chains from one sample, sequenced in a study of cytomegalovirus exposure and HLA in healthy donors. PCR used 60 Vbeta primers and 13 Jbeta primers. Method: immunoSEQ multiplex PCR; TCRdb's copy keeps in-frame clones and lacks some. The repertoire holds 200,000 or so clones, with 70% to 85% as singletons. The sequenced sample was PBMCs. These receptor sequences come from a boy aged 2 to 9 in good health and CMV-seronegative.

In this sample, this clone turned up a few times. The chain uses TRBV2 and TRBJ2-7; D gene uncertain. Looked up from germline, CDR1 is SNHLY and CDR2 is FYNNEI. The V gene lost 10 bases and the J gene lost 1 base, with 17 bases spanning the gap. The CDR3 loop spans 14 amino acids. The DNA of the CDR3 is TGTGCCACGATAGAGAGTAGTCTTTCCTACGAGCAGTACTTC. Translated: CATIESSLSYEQYF.

This clone was observed a handful of times. The genes are TRBV18 and TRBJ1-3; D gene unclear. This CDR3 is built from 13 residues. V was trimmed by 5 bases and J by 0 bases, leaving 5 bases between them. Germline loops: CDR1 KGHSH, CDR2 LQKENI. CDR3 protein: CASSYSSGNTIYF. CDR3 coding DNA: TGTGCCAGCTCATACAGCTCTGGAAACACCATATATTTT.

This chain joins TRBV2 and TRBJ2-7; the match to TRBD1 covers 7 bases. The CDR3 sequence is 16 residues long. V lost 2 bases and J lost 0; bases outside the gene matches: 7. Germline assignment: CDR1 SNHLY and CDR2 FYNNEI. CDR3 DNA sequence: TGTGCCAGCAGTGAATATTCCGGGGACAGCTCCTACGAGCAGTACTTC. This codes for CASSEYSGDSSYEQYF.

The chain combines TRBV27 with TRBJ2-2; a weak D match, TRBD1 (6 bases). The CDR3 has 16 amino acids. The germline V and J ends were trimmed by 1 base and 2 bases, with 11 bases remaining between them. Germline CDR1 is MNHEY and CDR2 is SMNVEV (reference sequence). The CDR3 region has the DNA TGTGCCAGCAGTTTATACGGGACAATAAACACCGGGGAGCTGTTTTTT. Translated, it gives CASSLYGTINTGELFF.

This clone was detected once. V and J are TRBV10-3 and TRBJ2-7, with TRBD1 matching 8 bases. This CDR3 region has 13 residues. V lost 6 bases, J lost 6 bases, and 7 bases stayed unmatched. Per germline, CDR1 ENHRY and CDR2 SYGVKD. Here the CDR3 reads CAIRKTGAGEQYF. CDR3 nucleotides: TGTGCCATCAGAAAGACAGGGGCGGGCGAGCAGTACTTC.

The V call is TRBV5-1, the J call TRBJ1-3, with 12 bases lining up with TRBD1. Germline V CDR1 and CDR2: SGHRS, YFSETQ. The junction had 9 bases not matched to a gene; V was cut back by 4 bases and J by 4 bases. This CDR3 is built from 17 residues. CDR3 protein: CASSPQGQGAGGNTIYF. The CDR3 nucleotides are TGCGCCAGCAGCCCGCAGGGACAGGGGGCGGGAGGAAACACCATATATTTT.

Points on this clone: Compared with germline, one end of the junction differs, possibly owing to a read error. The rearrangement links TRBV2 to TRBJ2-7; D is ambiguous. In germline, CDR1 is SNHLY, CDR2 FYNNEI. This CDR3 has 12 amino acids. The CDR3 DNA follows: TGTGCCGGCAGTCCCCAGTCCTGCGAGCAGTACTTC. Its protein product is CAGSPQSCEQYF.

J is TRBJ2-3 and V is TRBV5-6; maybe TRBD1 (6 bases). The CDR3 extends over 16 amino acids. V was trimmed by 4 bases and J by 3 bases, leaving 18 bases between them. The germline V gene encodes CDR1 SGHDT and CDR2 YYEEEE. The CDR3 sequence: CASSDAGTPLTDTQYF. CDR3 nucleotides: TGTGCCAGCAGCGACGCCGGGACACCTCTTACAGATACGCAGTATTTT. Full variable domain (outside the CDR3, taken from reference TRBV5-6 and TRBJ2-3): DAGVTQSPTHLIKTRGQQVTLRCSPKSGHDTVSWYQQALGQGPQFIFQYYEEEERQRGNFPDRFSGHQFPNYSSELNVNALLLGDSALYLCASSDAGTPLTDTQYFGPGTRLTVL.